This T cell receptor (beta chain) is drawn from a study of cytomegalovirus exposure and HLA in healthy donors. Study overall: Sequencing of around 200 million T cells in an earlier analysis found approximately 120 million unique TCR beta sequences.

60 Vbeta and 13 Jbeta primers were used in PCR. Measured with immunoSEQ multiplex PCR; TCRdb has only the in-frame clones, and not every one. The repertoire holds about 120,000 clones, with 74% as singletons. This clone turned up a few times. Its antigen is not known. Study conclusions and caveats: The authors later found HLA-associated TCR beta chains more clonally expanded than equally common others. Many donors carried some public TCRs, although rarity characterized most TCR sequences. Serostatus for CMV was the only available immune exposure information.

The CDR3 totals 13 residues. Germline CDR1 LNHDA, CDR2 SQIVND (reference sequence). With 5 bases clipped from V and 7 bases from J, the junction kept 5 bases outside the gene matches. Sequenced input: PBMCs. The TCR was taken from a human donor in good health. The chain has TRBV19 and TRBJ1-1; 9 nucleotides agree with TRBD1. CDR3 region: CASSSLTGGEAFF. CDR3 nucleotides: TGTGCCAGTAGTTCACTGACAGGGGGTGAAGCTTTCTTT.